Shown below are 32 T cell receptor beta chains from a single sample sequenced in a study of blood T cell repertoires in COVID-19. Measured with immunoSEQ multiplex PCR; TCRdb has only the in-frame clones, and not every one. The data hold more than 250,000 clones, with about 89% observed a single time. Sample: peripheral blood. These receptors originate from a man aged 18 to 29 who had recovered from COVID-19.

The CDR3 region has the DNA TGCGCCAGCAGCCAACGCGGGACAGTGGCTTATAATTCACCCCTCCACTTT. Translation gives CASSQRGTVAYNSPLHF. The V and J genes are TRBV4-1 and TRBJ1-6; 7 bases align to TRBD1. The J segment lost 4 bases and the V segment lost 2 bases, leaving 8 bases of the junction unmatched. This CDR3 region has 17 residues. CDR1 is MGHRA, CDR2 YSYEKL, per germline.

The chain carries TRBV11-2 and TRBJ1-1, with D perhaps matching TRBD1 (5 bases). The germline V gene has CDR1 SGHAT and CDR2 FQNNGV. V was pared by 1 base and J by 5 bases, with 11 bases between. The CDR3 loop spans 14 amino acids. The CDR3: CASSLARGKTEAFF. CDR3 nucleotide sequence: TGTGCCAGCAGCTTAGCACGGGGGAAGACTGAAGCTTTCTTT.

This clone was counted a few times. The V gene is TRBV9, the J gene TRBJ1-2; 8 bases are shared with TRBD1. V was clipped by 3 bases and J by 2 bases; unmatched bases: 6. CDR3 size: 15 residues. The germline V gene encodes CDR1 SGDLS and CDR2 YYNGEE. CDR3 sequence (DNA): TGTGCCAGCAGCGCCCAGGGGGCAGGAAACTATGGCTACACCTTC. Translated, it gives CASSAQGAGNYGYTF. The entire variable domain, with the rest obtained from reference TRBV9 and TRBJ1-2, is as follows: DSGVTQTPKHLITATGQRVTLRCSPRSGDLSVYWYQQSLDQGLQFLIQYYNGEERAKGNILERFSAQQFPDLHSELNLSSLELGDSALYFCASSAQGAGNYGYTFGSGTRLTVV.

The chain recombines TRBV11-3 with TRBJ2-1; 13 bases match TRBD2. The germline V gene has CDR1 SGHNT and CDR2 YENEEA. Trimming took 5 bases from V and 6 from J; bases not matched to a gene: 4. This CDR3 is 15 amino acids long. CDR3 nucleotide sequence: TGTGCCAGCAGCACGGGACTAGCGGGACTCAATGAGCAGTTCTTC. It encodes CASSTGLAGLNEQFF.

This chain links TRBV27 with TRBJ1-1; the D is unclear. This CDR3 comprises 13 residues. Per the germline V gene, CDR1 is MNHEY and CDR2 is SMNVEV (reference sequence). V gave up 3 bases and J gave up 4 bases, with 9 bases separating them. This CDR3 is CASSLGVGTEAFF. In DNA form, the CDR3 reads TGTGCCAGCAGTTTGGGAGTGGGCACTGAAGCTTTCTTT.

This clone came up once. V is TRBV6-2 or TRBV6-3 and J is TRBJ1-1; TRBD1 matches 8 bases. The CDR3 covers 16 residues. The germline V gene encodes CDR1 MNHEY and CDR2 SVGEGT. Trimming cost V 4 bases and J 2 bases; bases outside gene matches: 9. CDR3: CASSFYRGLGNTEAFF. The CDR3 DNA is TGTGCCAGCAGTTTCTACAGGGGGTTGGGAAACACTGAAGCTTTCTTT.

This chain uses TRBV7-6 with TRBJ2-7; 7 bases are a match to TRBD1. Germline V lookup: CDR1 SGHVS, CDR2 FNYEAQ. The CDR3 runs to 13 residues. V lost 2 bases and J lost 6; bases outside the gene matches: 4. CDR3 protein: CASSLIAGGEQYF. CDR3 nucleotide sequence: TGTGCCAGCAGCTTAATTGCAGGGGGCGAGCAGTACTTC.

In the case of this clone: The sample carries other DNA sequences with the same CDR3. This chain joins TRBV5-1 and TRBJ1-1, with 8 nucleotides matching TRBD1. The CDR3 totals 15 residues. Losses at the gene ends were 0 bases for V and 2 bases for J; bases not matched to a gene: 3. Germline V lookup: CDR1 SGHRS, CDR2 YFSETQ. Here the CDR3 DNA reads TGCGCCAGCAGCTTGGACGGGACAGGCAACACTGAAGCTTTCTTT. This codes for CASSLDGTGNTEAFF.

The chain carries TRBV12-3 or TRBV12-4 and TRBJ2-3; D gene ambiguous. Trimming left V 6 bases short and J 8 bases short, with 12 bases between. This CDR3 is built from 12 residues. In nucleotides, the CDR3 is TGTGCCAGCAGCCACCCGTTTAGTACGCAGTATTTT. Protein: CASSHPFSTQYF.

At least ten counts were recorded for this clone. The CDR3 is CASSLETGSDTQYF. As DNA, the CDR3 is TGTGCCAGCAGCTTGGAAACAGGGTCAGATACGCAGTATTTT. The rearrangement uses TRBV5-4 and TRBJ2-3; D is possibly TRBD1 (6 bases). The CDR3 has 14 amino acids. CDR1 is SGHNT, CDR2 YYREEE, per germline (reference sequence). Trimming took off 0 bases at V and 4 bases at J, with 9 bases between the two ends.

J is TRBJ2-5 and V is TRBV6-5, with TRBD2 matching 11 bases. Germline trimming cut 4 bases from V and 5 bases from J; bases unmatched to any gene: 6. CDR3 size: 15 residues. Germline CDR1 reads MNHEY; CDR2 reads SVGAGI. CDR3 DNA: TGTGCCAGCAGTTCGGGACTAGCGGACAGGGAGACCCAGTACTTC. It codes for CASSSGLADRETQYF.

The chain combines TRBV4-2 with TRBJ1-1; possible D gene TRBD1, 5 bases. The CDR3 is 14 amino acids. The V gene lost 4 bases and the J gene lost 0 bases, with 9 bases spanning the gap. Germline V gives CDR1 LGHNA, CDR2 YNFKEQ. The CDR3: CASSLRQMNTEAFF. DNA of the CDR3: TGTGCCAGCAGCCTTCGACAGATGAACACTGAAGCTTTCTTT.

The chain is built from TRBV29-1 and TRBJ2-3, with 7 positions matching TRBD2. CDR3 length: 14 amino acids. Germline V CDR1 and CDR2: SQVTM, ANQGSEA. The J segment lost 6 bases and the V segment lost 7 bases, leaving 13 bases of the junction unmatched. CDR3 loop: CSAARGVTSDTQYF. The DNA of the CDR3 is TGCAGCGCTGCTCGGGGGGTTACTAGTGATACGCAGTATTTT.

The V and J genes are TRBV5-5 and TRBJ1-2; 8 bases agree with TRBD1. V was pared by 6 bases and J by 5 bases, with 12 bases of the junction left unmatched. CDR3 length: 15 amino acids. CDR1 SGHKS and CDR2 YYEKEE come from the germline V gene (reference sequence). In nucleotides, the CDR3 is TGTGCCAGCACCAAGAGGACAGGGTACGAGTATGGCTACACCTTC. This gives the protein CASTKRTGYEYGYTF. The full variable domain, rest sourced from reference TRBV5-5 and TRBJ1-2, is DAGVTQSPTHLIKTRGQQVTLRCSPISGHKSVSWYQQVLGQGPQFIFQYYEKEERGRGNFPDRFSARQFPNYSSELNVNALLLGDSALYLCASTKRTGYEYGYTFGSGTRLTVV.

This clone turned up a few times. J is TRBJ2-2 and V is TRBV10-3; the D gene is possibly TRBD1 (5 bases). The CDR3 has 17 amino acids. Trimming took off 0 bases at V and 0 bases at J, with 11 bases between the two ends. In germline, CDR1 is ENHRY, CDR2 SYGVKD. CDR3: CAISESGQGTNTGELFF. The CDR3, as DNA: TGTGCCATCAGTGAGTCGGGGCAGGGTACGAACACCGGGGAGCTGTTTTTT.

This clone was found once. The chain employs TRBV5-1 and TRBJ2-1; D may be TRBD2 (5 bases). Germline V gene sequence: CDR1 SGHRS, CDR2 YFSETQ. V was shortened by 5 bases and J by 3 bases, with 12 bases between the two germline ends. This CDR3 is built from 14 residues. The CDR3 DNA is TGCGCCAGCAGGTTTAACGGGAACTACAATGAGCAGTTCTTC. Protein: CASRFNGNYNEQFF.

J is TRBJ2-3 and V is TRBV7-2; 9 nucleotides line up with TRBD2. Germline CDR1 SGHTA, CDR2 FQGNSA. This CDR3 comprises 17 residues. V shed 5 bases, J shed 0 bases, and the junction held 9 bases outside the gene matches. In DNA, the CDR3 is TGTGCCAGCAGCGGTCTAGCGGGGACTGGTAGCACAGATACGCAGTATTTT. It encodes CASSGLAGTGSTDTQYF.

The chain combines TRBV6-2 or TRBV6-3 with TRBJ1-5, with 8 bases aligning to TRBD1. Unmatched junction bases numbered 9, after V lost 5 bases and J lost 6 bases. In germline, CDR1 is MNHEY, CDR2 SVGEGT. This CDR3 contains 15 residues. Here the CDR3 DNA reads TGTGCCAGCAGTCTCCCGACAGGGGCGGGTCAGCCCCAGCATTTT. It specifies CASSLPTGAGQPQHF.

CDR3 loop: CASSSPRDDNTEAFF. CDR3 in DNA: TGTGCCAGCAGTTCCCCCAGGGATGACAACACTGAAGCTTTCTTT. V is TRBV6-6 and J is TRBJ1-1, with TRBD1 as a possible D gene (5 bases). The ends were cut back, 4 bases at V and 2 bases at J, with 14 bases in the middle. The CDR3 covers 15 residues. CDR1 and CDR2 from the germline V gene are MNHNY and SVGAGI (reference sequence).

CDR3 DNA sequence: TGTGCCAGCTCACCTACAGAGACAAATCAGCCCCAGCATTTT. Residues: CASSPTETNQPQHF. The chain recombines TRBV18 with TRBJ1-5; D unclear. CDR3 length: 14 amino acids. The V end was cut by 3 bases, the J end by 4 bases, with 10 bases between. Germline CDR1 reads KGHSH; CDR2 reads LQKENI.

The chain joins TRBV5-6 to TRBJ1-3; 7 bases are shared with TRBD1. V dropped 0 bases and J dropped 0; count of bases not matched to a gene: 0. Per the germline V gene, CDR1 is SGHDT and CDR2 is YYEEEE. The CDR3 spans 15 residues. This CDR3 is CASSLGTGSGNTIYF. The CDR3 bases are TGTGCCAGCAGCTTGGGGACAGGCTCTGGAAACACCATATATTTT.

The chain links TRBV6-2 or TRBV6-3 to TRBJ2-3; 7 bases agree with TRBD2. Germline V lookup: CDR1 MNHEY, CDR2 SVGEGT. V lost 0 bases, J lost 0 bases, and 3 bases stayed unmatched. There are 16 residues in the CDR3. This CDR3 is CASSYSGGRSTDTQYF. The CDR3 DNA follows: TGTGCCAGCAGTTACTCGGGGGGGAGAAGCACAGATACGCAGTATTTT.

This sequence joins TRBV6-5 and TRBJ1-1; no clear D. The CDR3 loop spans 12 amino acids. V dropped 6 bases and J dropped 9 bases, with 14 bases sitting between them. CDR1 and CDR2 from the germline V gene are MNHEY and SVGAGI. CDR3 DNA: TGTGCCAGCAGCATGGACTCGACTAAAGCTTTCTTT. Translating gives CASSMDSTKAFF.

V is TRBV29-1 and J is TRBJ1-1, with 9 bases aligning to TRBD1. V was clipped by 2 bases and J by 5 bases; unmatched bases: 6. This CDR3 region has 14 residues. Germline lookup yields CDR1 SQVTM and CDR2 ANQGSEA. The DNA of the CDR3 is TGCAGCGTTGAAATACAGGGGGCGTCGACTGAAGCTTTCTTT. Amino acids: CSVEIQGASTEAFF.

The chain uses TRBV7-2 and TRBJ2-5; perhaps TRBD2 as D (6 bases). The V end was cut by 3 bases, the J end by 2 bases, with 19 bases between. CDR1 and CDR2 from the germline V gene are SGHTA and FQGNSA. The CDR3 spans 17 residues. CDR3 loop: CASSLGQRRVYQETQYF. CDR3 nucleotide sequence: TGTGCCAGCAGCTTGGGCCAGCGGAGGGTGTATCAAGAGACCCAGTACTTC.

The chain couples TRBV7-9 to TRBJ2-7, with 11 bases identical to TRBD2. Trimming removed 7 bases from V and 3 bases from J; junction bases left unmatched: 20. CDR3 length: 19 amino acids. CDR1 SEHNR and CDR2 FQNEAQ come from the germline V gene (reference sequence). DNA of the CDR3: TGTGCCAGCACCAAGCGGTGGGGGCCAGGGACTAGCGGCCTCTACGAGCAGTACTTC. It encodes CASTKRWGPGTSGLYEQYF.

This chain connects TRBV27 to TRBJ2-1; 11 positions agree with TRBD2. Germline V gene sequence: CDR1 MNHEY, CDR2 SMNVEV (reference sequence). The CDR3 is 17 amino acids. V was pared by 5 bases and J by 4 bases, with 10 bases of the junction left unmatched. In DNA, the CDR3 is TGTGCCAGCAGTCTCACGATAGCGGGAGGGAAATACAATGAGCAGTTCTTC. Translated: CASSLTIAGGKYNEQFF.

CDR3 sequence: CASSVGQGAAFF. CDR3 DNA: TGTGCCAGCAGCGTAGGACAGGGGGCGGCTTTCTTT. The rearrangement links TRBV9 to TRBJ1-1; 10 positions agree with TRBD1. This CDR3 has 12 residues. Germline values: CDR1 SGDLS, CDR2 YYNGEE. The V and J ends lost 0 bases and 11 bases, in that order; junction bases with no gene match: 1. Looking up the rest from reference TRBV9 and TRBJ1-1 gives the full variable domain: DSGVTQTPKHLITATGQRVTLRCSPRSGDLSVYWYQQSLDQGLQFLIQYYNGEERAKGNILERFSAQQFPDLHSELNLSSLELGDSALYFCASSVGQGAAFFGQGTRLTVV.

This chain uses TRBV10-3 with TRBJ2-3, with D perhaps TRBD2 (6 bases). Trimming cost V 0 bases and J 3 bases, with 7 bases left between them. The CDR3 length is 14 residues. The V gene's germline CDR1 is ENHRY and CDR2 SYGVKD. The DNA for the CDR3 is TGTGCCATCAGTGAGTCGGGAGGTACAGATACGCAGTATTTT. Translating it yields CAISESGGTDTQYF.

The CDR3 DNA follows: TGTGCCAGCAGCTTTACCTACAATGAGCAGTTCTTC. Its protein product is CASSFTYNEQFF. The chain employs TRBV7-6 and TRBJ2-1, with D hard to call. CDR3 length: 12 amino acids. Germline-derived CDR1 and CDR2 are SGHVS and FNYEAQ. Trimming removed 3 bases at V and 2 bases at J, with 2 bases between.

The V and J genes are TRBV6-5 and TRBJ2-7, with 10 bases lining up with TRBD2. V shed 6 bases, J shed 0 bases, and the junction held 5 bases outside the gene matches. Germline CDR1 reads MNHEY; CDR2 reads SVGAGI. This CDR3 spans 15 amino acids. CDR3 amino acids: CASSFSGRSSYEQYF. Written as DNA, the CDR3 is TGTGCCAGCAGCTTTAGCGGGAGGAGCTCCTACGAGCAGTACTTC.

The chain combines TRBV7-3 with TRBJ2-1; 8 bases fit TRBD2. This CDR3 is built from 15 residues. The ends lost 2 bases at V and 8 bases at J; junction bases unmatched: 8. From germline, CDR1 is SGHTA and CDR2 FQGTGA. CDR3 residues: CASSLGYGTRDEQFF. The CDR3, as DNA: TGTGCCAGCAGCTTAGGCTACGGGACTAGAGATGAGCAGTTCTTC.